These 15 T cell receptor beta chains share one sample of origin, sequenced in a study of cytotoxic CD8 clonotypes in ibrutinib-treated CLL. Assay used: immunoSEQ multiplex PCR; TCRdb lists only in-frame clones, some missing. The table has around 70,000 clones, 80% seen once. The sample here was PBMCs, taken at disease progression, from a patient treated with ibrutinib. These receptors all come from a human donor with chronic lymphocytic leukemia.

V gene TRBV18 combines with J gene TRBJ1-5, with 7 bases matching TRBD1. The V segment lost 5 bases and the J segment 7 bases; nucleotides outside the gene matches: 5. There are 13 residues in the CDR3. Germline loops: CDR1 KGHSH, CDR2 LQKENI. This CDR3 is CASSETGKQPQHF. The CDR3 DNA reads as TGTGCCAGCTCAGAGACAGGGAAACAGCCCCAGCATTTT.

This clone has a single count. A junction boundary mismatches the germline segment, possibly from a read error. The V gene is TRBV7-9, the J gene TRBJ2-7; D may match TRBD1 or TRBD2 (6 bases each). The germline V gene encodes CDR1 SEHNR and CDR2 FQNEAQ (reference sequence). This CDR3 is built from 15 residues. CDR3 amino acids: CASSSGASHSNEQYF. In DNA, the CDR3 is TGTGCCAGCAGCTCGGGGGCTAGCCACTCCAACGAGCAGTACTTC.

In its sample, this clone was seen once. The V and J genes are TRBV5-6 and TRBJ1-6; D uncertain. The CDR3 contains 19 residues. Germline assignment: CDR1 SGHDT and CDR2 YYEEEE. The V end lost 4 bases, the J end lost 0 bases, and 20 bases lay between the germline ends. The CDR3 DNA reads TGTGCCAGCAGCGCACGTGGCCCTTCGTTAAGCTCCTATAATTCACCCCTCCACTTT. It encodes CASSARGPSLSSYNSPLHF.

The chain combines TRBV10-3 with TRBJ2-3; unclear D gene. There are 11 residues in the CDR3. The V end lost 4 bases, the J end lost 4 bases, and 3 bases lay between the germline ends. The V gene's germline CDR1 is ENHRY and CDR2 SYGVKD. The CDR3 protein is CAISGADTQYF. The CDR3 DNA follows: TGTGCCATCAGTGGGGCAGATACGCAGTATTTT.

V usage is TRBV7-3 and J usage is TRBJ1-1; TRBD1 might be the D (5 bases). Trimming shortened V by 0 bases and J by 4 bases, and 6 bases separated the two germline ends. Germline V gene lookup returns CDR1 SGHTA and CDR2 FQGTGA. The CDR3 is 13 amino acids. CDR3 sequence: CASSLTGGTEAFF. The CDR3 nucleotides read TGTGCCAGCAGCTTAACTGGGGGCACTGAAGCTTTCTTT.

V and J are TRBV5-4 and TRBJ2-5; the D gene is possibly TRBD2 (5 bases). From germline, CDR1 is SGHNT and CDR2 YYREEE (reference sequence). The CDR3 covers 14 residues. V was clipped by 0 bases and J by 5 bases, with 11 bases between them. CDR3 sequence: CASSLADGVETQYF. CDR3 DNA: TGTGCCAGCAGCTTGGCCGACGGGGTGGAGACCCAGTACTTC.

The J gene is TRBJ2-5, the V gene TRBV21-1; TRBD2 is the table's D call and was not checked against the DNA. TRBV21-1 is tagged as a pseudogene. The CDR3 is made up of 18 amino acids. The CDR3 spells CASSKEGWSSGDQETQYF. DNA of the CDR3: TGTGCCAGCAGCAAAGAAGGTTGGAGTAGCGGGGACCAAGAGACCCAGTACTTC.

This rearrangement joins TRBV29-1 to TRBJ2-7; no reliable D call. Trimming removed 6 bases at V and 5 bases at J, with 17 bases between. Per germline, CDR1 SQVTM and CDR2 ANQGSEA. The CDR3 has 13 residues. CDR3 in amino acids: CSVGRANSHEQYF. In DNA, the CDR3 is TGCAGCGTAGGACGGGCAAACTCGCACGAGCAGTACTTC.

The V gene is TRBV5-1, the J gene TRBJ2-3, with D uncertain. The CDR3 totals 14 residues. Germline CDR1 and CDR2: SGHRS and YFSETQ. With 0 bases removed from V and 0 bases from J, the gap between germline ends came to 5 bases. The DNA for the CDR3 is TGCGCCAGCAGCTTGGCCAAAAGCACAGATACGCAGTATTTT. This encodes CASSLAKSTDTQYF. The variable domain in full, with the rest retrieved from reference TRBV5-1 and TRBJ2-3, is KAGVTQTPRYLIKTRGQQVTLSCSPISGHRSVSWYQQTPGQGLQFLFEYFSETQRNKGNFPGRFSGRQFSNSRSEMNVSTLELGDSALYLCASSLAKSTDTQYFGPGTRLTVL.

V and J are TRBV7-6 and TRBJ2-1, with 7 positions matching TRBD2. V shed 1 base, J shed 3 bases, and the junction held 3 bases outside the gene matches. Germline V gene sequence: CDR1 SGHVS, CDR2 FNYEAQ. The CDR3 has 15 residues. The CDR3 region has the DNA TGTGCCAGCAGCTTAGATCTAGCGGTCTACAATGAGCAGTTCTTC. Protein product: CASSLDLAVYNEQFF.

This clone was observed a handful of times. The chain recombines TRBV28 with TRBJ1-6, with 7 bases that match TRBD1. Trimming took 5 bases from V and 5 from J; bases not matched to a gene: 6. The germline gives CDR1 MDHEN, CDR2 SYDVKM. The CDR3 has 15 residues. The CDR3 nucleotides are TGTGCCAGCAGTCCAAGACAGGGACATAATTCACCCCTCCACTTT. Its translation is CASSPRQGHNSPLHF.

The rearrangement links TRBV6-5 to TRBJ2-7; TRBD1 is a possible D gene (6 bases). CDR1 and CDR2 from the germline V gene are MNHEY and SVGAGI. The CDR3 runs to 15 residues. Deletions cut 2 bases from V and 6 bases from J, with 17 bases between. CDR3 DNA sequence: TGTGCCAGCAGTTACGGGTCACAGGGTTCGGCCGAGCAGTACTTC. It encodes CASSYGSQGSAEQYF.

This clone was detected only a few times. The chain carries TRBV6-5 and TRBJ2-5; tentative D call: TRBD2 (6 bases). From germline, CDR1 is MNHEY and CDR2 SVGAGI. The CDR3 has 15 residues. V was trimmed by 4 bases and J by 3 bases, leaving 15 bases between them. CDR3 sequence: CASSSPQLAEETQYF. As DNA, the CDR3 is TGTGCCAGCAGTTCACCCCAACTAGCTGAAGAGACCCAGTACTTC.

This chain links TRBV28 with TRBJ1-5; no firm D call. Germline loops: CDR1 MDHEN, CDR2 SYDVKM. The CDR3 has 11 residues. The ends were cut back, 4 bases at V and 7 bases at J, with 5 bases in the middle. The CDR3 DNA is TGTGCCAGCAGTTCAAGGCAGCCCCAGCATTTT. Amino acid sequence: CASSSRQPQHF.

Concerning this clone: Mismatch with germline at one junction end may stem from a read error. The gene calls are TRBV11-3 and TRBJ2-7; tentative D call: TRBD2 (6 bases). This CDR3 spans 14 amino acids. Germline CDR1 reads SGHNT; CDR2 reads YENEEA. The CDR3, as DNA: TGTGCCAGCAGCCTAGACGGGCGGGGCTACGAGCAGTACTTC. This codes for CASSLDGRGYEQYF.